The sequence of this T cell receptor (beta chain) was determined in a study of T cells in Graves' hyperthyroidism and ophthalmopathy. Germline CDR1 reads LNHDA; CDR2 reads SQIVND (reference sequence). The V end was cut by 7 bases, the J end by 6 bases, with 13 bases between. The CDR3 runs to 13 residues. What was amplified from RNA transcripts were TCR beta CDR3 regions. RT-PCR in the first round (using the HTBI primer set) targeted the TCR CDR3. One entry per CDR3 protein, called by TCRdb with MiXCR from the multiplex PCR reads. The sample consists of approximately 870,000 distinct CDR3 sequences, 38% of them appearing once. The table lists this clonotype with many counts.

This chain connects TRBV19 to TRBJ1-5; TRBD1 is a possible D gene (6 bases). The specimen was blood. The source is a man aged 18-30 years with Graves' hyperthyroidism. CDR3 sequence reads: CASMEQGGQPQHF. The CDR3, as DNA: TGTGCCAGTATGGAACAGGGAGGTCAGCCCCAGCATTTT.